Each of the 25 T cell receptor beta chains below was sequenced from the same sample in a study of shared clonotypes between healthy human individuals. As defined, naive CD8 cells were CD45RO-negative and positively selected for CCR7, with terminally differentiated effector memory CD45RA+ cells excluded. This table comes from immunoSEQ multiplex PCR, and its TCRdb copy is limited to in-frame clones, with some not included. This sample has around 1.9 million clones; about 93% occur once, and the top ten carry around 1.8%. The sequencing input was naive CD8+ T cells from PBMCs. These TCRs come from a man between 18 and 29 years old in good health. Some clones in this sample may be carry-over from other donors' samples.

This clone was counted between two and nine times. The chain couples TRBV28 to TRBJ1-5; no reliable D call. The V end was cut by 4 bases, the J end by 6 bases, with 7 bases between. In germline, CDR1 is MDHEN, CDR2 SYDVKM. The CDR3 extends over 12 amino acids. CDR3 sequence (DNA): TGTGCCAGCAGTTCCGGGCTTCAGCCCCAGCATTTT. It encodes CASSSGLQPQHF.

CDR3 DNA: TGTGCCAGCAGCCGGGACGGCTACCTCTACGAGCAGTACTTC. This encodes CASSRDGYLYEQYF. The chain uses TRBV14 and TRBJ2-7; D tentatively fits TRBD1 or TRBD2 (5 bases each). The germline V gene has CDR1 SGHDN and CDR2 FVKESK. Trimming took off 4 bases at V and 3 bases at J, with 13 bases between the two ends. The CDR3 has 14 residues.

The chain employs TRBV4-3 and TRBJ2-3; maybe TRBD1 (6 bases). The germline CDR1 and CDR2 sequences are LGHNA and YSLEER. V was cut by 3 bases and J by 2 bases, with 15 bases left in between. The CDR3 length is 16 residues. The CDR3 here is CASSQVPGEPTDTQYF. In DNA, the CDR3 is TGCGCCAGCAGCCAGGTTCCAGGGGAGCCCACAGATACGCAGTATTTT.

The rearrangement joins TRBV10-1 to TRBJ2-1; TRBD2 agrees at 13 bases. This CDR3 comprises 20 residues. From germline, CDR1 is WNHNN and CDR2 SYGVQD (reference sequence). The trim removed 4 bases at V and 1 base at J, leaving 13 bases unmatched. The CDR3 sequence is CASSGEVGGTSGTSYNEQFF. CDR3 sequence (DNA): TGCGCCAGCAGTGGAGAGGTTGGTGGGACTAGCGGGACTTCCTACAATGAGCAGTTCTTC.

Remarks on this clone: This sample includes further DNA sequences coding for the same CDR3. The chain links TRBV7-9 to TRBJ1-2, with D perhaps TRBD1 (6 bases). V gave up 1 base and J gave up 5 bases, with 11 bases separating them. Germline CDR1 is SEHNR and CDR2 is FQNEAQ (reference sequence). The CDR3 contains 14 residues. The CDR3 DNA reads as TGTGCCAGCAGCTTAGTTGGAGGGGGATATGGCTACACCTTC. It specifies CASSLVGGGYGYTF.

The gene calls are TRBV6-4 and TRBJ2-3; D unclear. CDR1 is MRHNA, CDR2 SNTAGT, per germline. The CDR3 sequence is 15 residues long. Trimming stripped 5 bases from V and 0 bases from J, with 12 bases between. The CDR3 DNA is TGTGCCAGCAGTCCTTGGATCGCTAGCACAGATACGCAGTATTTT. Translating gives CASSPWIASTDTQYF.

The V call is TRBV13, the J call TRBJ1-4; TRBD1 matches at 9 bases. CDR1 is PRHDT, CDR2 FYEKMQ, per germline (reference sequence). The trim removed 5 bases at V and 6 bases at J, leaving 7 bases unmatched. The CDR3 runs 15 residues. The CDR3 coding sequence is TGTGCCAGCAGCCTCAAGACAGGGGGGTATGAAAAACTGTTTTTT. Protein product: CASSLKTGGYEKLFF.

V gene TRBV19 combines with J gene TRBJ1-1, with D perhaps TRBD1 (5 bases). The ends were cut back, 5 bases at V and 7 bases at J, with 14 bases in the middle. Germline lookup yields CDR1 LNHDA and CDR2 SQIVND (reference sequence). The CDR3 is 13 amino acids. The CDR3 DNA reads as TGTGCCAGTAGTGGGGGTCGTGGAATTGAAGCTTTCTTT. Translated, it gives CASSGGRGIEAFF.

The gene calls are TRBV5-4 and TRBJ1-1; a possible D gene is TRBD1 (5 bases). In germline, CDR1 is SGHNT, CDR2 YYREEE (reference sequence). Trimming shortened V by 0 bases and J by 11 bases, and 11 bases separated the two germline ends. This CDR3 region has 12 residues. The CDR3 region has the DNA TGTGCCAGCAGCTTGGCGGGACTCGATGCTTTCTTT. This encodes CASSLAGLDAFF.

This clone has only one observation. The gene calls are TRBV5-5 and TRBJ1-3; weak D call: TRBD1 (5 bases). Germline V gene sequence: CDR1 SGHKS, CDR2 YYEKEE (reference sequence). Trimming pared 5 bases from V and 0 bases from J, leaving 9 bases between. The CDR3 length is 14 residues. CDR3 in amino acids: CASRLDSSGNTIYF. In nucleotides, the CDR3 is TGTGCCAGCAGGTTAGACAGCTCTGGAAACACCATATATTTT.

The V and J genes are TRBV7-9 and TRBJ2-2; 8 bases are shared with TRBD1. The germline V gene encodes CDR1 SEHNR and CDR2 FQNEAQ (reference sequence). With V trimmed by 7 bases and J by 6 bases, 10 bases remained unmatched. This CDR3 spans 15 amino acids. The CDR3 spells CASTSGQGRAGELFF. Written as DNA, the CDR3 is TGTGCCAGCACCTCAGGACAGGGTAGAGCCGGGGAGCTGTTTTTT.

The gene calls are TRBV4-3 and TRBJ1-2; 8 bases are shared with TRBD1. After removal of 3 bases from V and 0 bases from J, the junction contained 3 bases not matched to a gene. The CDR3 spans 15 residues. CDR1 is LGHNA, CDR2 YSLEER, per germline. The CDR3 DNA sequence: TGCGCCAGCAGCCAGATGGGACAGGCTAACTATGGCTACACCTTC. Residues: CASSQMGQANYGYTF.

The table lists this clone with a count of one. V and J are TRBV28 and TRBJ2-1; TRBD1 aligns across 9 bases. J lost 2 bases, V lost 8 bases, and 7 bases had no gene match. CDR3 size: 15 residues. Germline CDR1 and CDR2: MDHEN and SYDVKM. CDR3 amino acids: CASGNRQGAYNEQFF. CDR3 sequence (DNA): TGTGCCAGCGGAAACCGACAGGGGGCCTACAATGAGCAGTTCTTC.

The chain has TRBV6-4 and TRBJ1-1; D gene unclear. V was clipped by 2 bases and J by 4 bases, with 14 bases between them. CDR3 length equals 15 residues. Germline lookup yields CDR1 MRHNA and CDR2 SNTAGT. CDR3 DNA sequence: TGTGCCAGCAGTGACACCGCAGGCTTTGGCACTGAAGCTTTCTTT. Amino acids: CASSDTAGFGTEAFF.

This chain links TRBV28 with TRBJ1-1; D uncertain. Germline V gene sequence: CDR1 MDHEN, CDR2 SYDVKM. CDR3 size: 13 residues. The V and J ends lost 5 bases and 4 bases respectively, with 11 bases between them. The CDR3 sequence: CASSPRVVTEAFF. DNA of the CDR3: TGTGCCAGCAGTCCACGGGTTGTCACTGAAGCTTTCTTT.

The V gene is TRBV5-8, the J gene TRBJ2-4; D may be TRBD1 (5 bases). Germline lookup yields CDR1 SGHTS and CDR2 YDEGEE. CDR3 length: 14 amino acids. V lost 2 bases to trimming and J lost 6 bases, with 12 bases between them. The CDR3 spells CASSFETGLNIQYF. DNA for the CDR3: TGTGCCAGCAGCTTTGAAACAGGTTTAAACATTCAGTACTTC.

The chain recombines TRBV9 with TRBJ1-4, with 9 nucleotides matching TRBD1. Unmatched junction bases numbered 10, after V lost 0 bases and J lost 7 bases. The CDR3 contains 17 residues. Looked up from germline, CDR1 is SGDLS and CDR2 is YYNGEE. In DNA form, the CDR3 reads TGTGCCAGCAGCGTAGGAGGGTCGGGACAGGGTTTTGAAAAACTGTTTTTT. Protein: CASSVGGSGQGFEKLFF. The variable domain in full, with the rest retrieved from reference TRBV9 and TRBJ1-4, is DSGVTQTPKHLITATGQRVTLRCSPRSGDLSVYWYQQSLDQGLQFLIQYYNGEERAKGNILERFSAQQFPDLHSELNLSSLELGDSALYFCASSVGGSGQGFEKLFFGSGTQLSVL.

The CDR3 here is CASSHRQVPYEQYF. The CDR3 DNA follows: TGTGCCAGCAGCCACCGACAGGTTCCCTACGAGCAGTACTTC. The chain couples TRBV13 to TRBJ2-7; maybe TRBD1 (6 bases). The germline V and J ends were trimmed by 5 bases and 2 bases, with 13 bases remaining between them. CDR1 is PRHDT, CDR2 FYEKMQ, per germline (reference sequence). The CDR3 has 14 amino acids.

This clone was counted a single time. V and J are TRBV28 and TRBJ1-5; perhaps TRBD1 as D (6 bases). Germline assignment: CDR1 MDHEN and CDR2 SYDVKM. CDR3 length: 13 amino acids. Between the trimmed V and J ends, which lost 5 bases and 6 bases, there was a span of 11 bases. The CDR3 reads CASSPDRFQPQHF. In DNA form, the CDR3 reads TGTGCCAGCAGTCCTGACAGGTTTCAGCCCCAGCATTTT. Using reference TRBV28 and TRBJ1-5 for the parts outside the CDR3, the full variable domain is DVKVTQSSRYLVKRTGEKVFLECVQDMDHENMFWYRQDPGLGLRLIYFSYDVKMKEKGDIPEGYSVSREKKERFSLILESASTNQTSMYLCASSPDRFQPQHFGDGTRLSIL.

The gene calls are TRBV7-8 and TRBJ1-1, with a possible D match to TRBD1 (6 bases). Trimming pared 5 bases from V and 2 bases from J, leaving 12 bases between. Germline V CDR1 and CDR2: SGHVS, FQNEAQ. The CDR3 has 14 amino acids. CDR3 amino acids: CASSRTALNTEAFF. DNA for the CDR3: TGTGCCAGCAGCAGGACAGCGTTAAACACTGAAGCTTTCTTT.

This chain uses TRBV28 with TRBJ2-6, with D perhaps matching TRBD2 (5 bases). Germline loops: CDR1 MDHEN, CDR2 SYDVKM. This CDR3 contains 17 residues. The germline V and J ends were trimmed by 5 bases and 0 bases, with 14 bases remaining between them. The DNA of the CDR3 is TGTGCCAGCAGTCTCGGGGAAGATCTCTCTGGGGCCAACGTCCTGACTTTC. Its protein product is CASSLGEDLSGANVLTF. Using reference TRBV28 and TRBJ2-6 for the parts outside the CDR3, the full variable domain is DVKVTQSSRYLVKRTGEKVFLECVQDMDHENMFWYRQDPGLGLRLIYFSYDVKMKEKGDIPEGYSVSREKKERFSLILESASTNQTSMYLCASSLGEDLSGANVLTFGAGSRLTVL.

V gene TRBV28 combines with J gene TRBJ2-7; D may be TRBD2 (5 bases). V was shortened by 1 base and J by 3 bases, with 16 bases between the two germline ends. The CDR3 length is 16 residues. CDR1 is MDHEN, CDR2 SYDVKM, per germline. DNA for the CDR3: TGTGCCAGCAGTTTATTTCGGCGGACTCCTATCTACGAGCAGTACTTC. Its protein is CASSLFRRTPIYEQYF.

The chain couples TRBV7-9 to TRBJ2-1; TRBD1 matches at 8 bases. The CDR3 is 16 amino acids. CDR1 and CDR2 (germline): SEHNR, FQNEAQ (reference sequence). Trimming removed 0 bases from V and 0 bases from J; junction bases left unmatched: 1. In DNA, the CDR3 is TGTGCCAGCAGCTTAGCGGGACAGGTCTCCTACAATGAGCAGTTCTTC. Its translation is CASSLAGQVSYNEQFF.

The chain combines TRBV9 with TRBJ2-7, with 8 bases identical to TRBD2. V dropped 0 bases and J dropped 1; count of bases not matched to a gene: 6. The germline V gene has CDR1 SGDLS and CDR2 YYNGEE. The CDR3 runs 16 residues. As DNA, the CDR3 is TGTGCCAGCAGCGTAGGCGGGAGGCAAGGGTCCTACGAGCAGTACTTC. Translated: CASSVGGRQGSYEQYF. Supplemented by reference TRBV9 and TRBJ2-7, the full variable domain reads DSGVTQTPKHLITATGQRVTLRCSPRSGDLSVYWYQQSLDQGLQFLIQYYNGEERAKGNILERFSAQQFPDLHSELNLSSLELGDSALYFCASSVGGRQGSYEQYFGPGTRLTVT.

J is TRBJ1-3 and V is TRBV6-6; D unclear. V was pared by 4 bases and J by 1 base, with 8 bases between. The CDR3 has 14 amino acids. The germline gives CDR1 MNHNY, CDR2 SVGAGI (reference sequence). The CDR3 bases are TGTGCCAGCAGTTTCTTCGGATCTGGAAACACCATATATTTT. Translation: CASSFFGSGNTIYF.